Listed here are 26 T cell receptor beta chains from one sample, sequenced in a study of T cell responses to AZD1222 COVID-19 vaccine. The repertoire was sequenced with immunoSEQ multiplex PCR; TCRdb's copy has only in-frame clones and lacks some. The sample yields tens of thousands of clones, 65% to 85% seen once. Specimen: peripheral blood, collected on day 0 of AZD1222 vaccination. These receptors were obtained from an adult in good health.

This clone was counted a single time. The rearrangement joins TRBV5-6 to TRBJ1-3; D is ambiguous. This CDR3 region has 14 residues. Germline V gene sequence: CDR1 SGHDT, CDR2 YYEEEE. Trimming took 0 bases from V and 2 from J, leaving 6 bases between them. The chain's CDR3 is CASSLVGAGNTIYF. The CDR3 DNA sequence: TGTGCCAGCAGCTTGGTCGGGGCTGGAAACACCATATATTTT.

This clone was detected only a few times. The CDR3 protein is CASSQGRFEAGYTF. CDR3 DNA sequence: TGCGCCAGCAGCCAAGGCCGGTTCGAGGCTGGCTACACCTTC. V is TRBV4-3 and J is TRBJ1-2, with D uncertain. This CDR3 has 14 residues. CDR1 and CDR2 from the germline V gene are LGHNA and YSLEER. Trimming took 1 base from V and 7 from J, leaving 13 bases between them.

The chain is built from TRBV2 and TRBJ1-1; 9 bases align to TRBD1. This CDR3 comprises 14 residues. J lost 3 bases, V lost 8 bases, and 7 bases had no gene match. Germline CDR1 is SNHLY and CDR2 is FYNNEI. In DNA, the CDR3 is TGTGCCAGCTACAGGGGGCTCGAGGACACTGAAGCTTTCTTT. Translating it yields CASYRGLEDTEAFF.

The chain recombines TRBV13 with TRBJ2-2, with 7 bases lining up with TRBD1. Germline V gene lookup returns CDR1 PRHDT and CDR2 FYEKMQ (reference sequence). This CDR3 spans 13 amino acids. The V gene end was trimmed by 5 bases and the J gene end by 7 bases; junction bases not matched to a gene: 4. The CDR3 loop is CASSISGGGELFF. In nucleotides, the CDR3 is TGTGCCAGCAGCATATCAGGGGGCGGGGAGCTGTTTTTT.

CDR3: CATSGTLAGEGGEQFF. CDR3 coding DNA: TGTGCCACCAGTGGGACCCTAGCGGGAGAGGGAGGTGAGCAGTTCTTC. The J gene is TRBJ2-1, the V gene TRBV24-1, with 10 bases that match TRBD2. V shed 5 bases and J 9 bases; nucleotides not matched to a gene: 12. This CDR3 is 16 amino acids long. Germline V lookup: CDR1 KGHDR, CDR2 SFDVKD.

The chain carries TRBV28 and TRBJ2-7; D is unresolved. With 2 bases removed from V and 3 bases from J, the gap between germline ends came to 11 bases. Germline lookup yields CDR1 MDHEN and CDR2 SYDVKM. This CDR3 comprises 14 residues. CDR3 DNA: TGTGCCAGCAGTTTAAAGGGAAAGCTCTACGAGCAGTACTTC. This gives the protein CASSLKGKLYEQYF.

The V and J genes are TRBV7-3 and TRBJ2-3; 8 bases are shared with TRBD2. Looked up from germline, CDR1 is SGHTA and CDR2 is FQGTGA. V lost 5 bases and J lost 4; bases outside the gene matches: 14. The CDR3 has 17 amino acids. The CDR3 nucleotides read TGTGCCAGCAGCATCCAAGGGACTAGAGGGAGTGCAGATACGCAGTATTTT. Protein sequence: CASSIQGTRGSADTQYF.

The chain has TRBV28 and TRBJ2-7; D not certain. V lost 1 base and J lost 0, with 19 bases in between. Germline CDR1 MDHEN, CDR2 SYDVKM. This CDR3 is built from 18 residues. As DNA, the CDR3 is TGTGCCAGCAGTTTATCACCGGGCTTAGGTAGCAGCTCCTACGAGCAGTACTTC. Protein product: CASSLSPGLGSSSYEQYF.

This clone appeared a single time. The V gene is TRBV11-2, the J gene TRBJ2-1; 10 bases line up with TRBD2. The CDR3 consists of 17 residues. Trimming at V came to 7 bases and at J to 7 bases, leaving 16 bases not matched to a gene. The germline V gene encodes CDR1 SGHAT and CDR2 FQNNGV. CDR3 protein: CASTQPGAGGGLNEQFF. In DNA form, the CDR3 reads TGTGCCAGCACCCAACCGGGAGCGGGAGGGGGTTTGAATGAGCAGTTCTTC.

The chain employs TRBV18 and TRBJ1-2, with TRBD1 matching 8 bases. This CDR3 region has 14 residues. The V segment lost 3 bases and the J segment 6 bases; nucleotides outside the gene matches: 6. Germline CDR1 and CDR2: KGHSH and LQKENI. The DNA of the CDR3 is TGTGCCAGCTCACCGCGGCAACAGGGGGATGGCTACACCTTC. Translation gives CASSPRQQGDGYTF.

The V gene is TRBV5-6, the J gene TRBJ2-3; tentative D call: TRBD1 (6 bases). The CDR3 runs to 13 residues. CDR1 and CDR2 from the germline V gene are SGHDT and YYEEEE. V was trimmed by 0 bases and J by 8 bases, leaving 10 bases between them. The CDR3, as DNA: TGTGCCAGCAGCTTGGCCGTAGGGGGTACGCAGTATTTT. Protein product: CASSLAVGGTQYF.

This clone was seen only once. This sequence joins TRBV27 and TRBJ2-7; D is unclear. Germline CDR1 is MNHEY and CDR2 is SMNVEV (reference sequence). The CDR3 consists of 13 residues. Between the trimmed V and J ends, which lost 6 bases and 7 bases, there was a span of 16 bases. CDR3 sequence reads: CASRFVGSSEQYF. In nucleotides, the CDR3 is TGTGCCAGCAGATTCGTGGGGTCCTCGGAGCAGTACTTC.

This clone was recorded once. This chain joins TRBV6-5 and TRBJ2-7; 8 bases map to TRBD1. Germline V gene data show CDR1 as MNHEY and CDR2 as SVGAGI. Trimming cost V 4 bases and J 0 bases; bases outside gene matches: 5. The CDR3 extends over 15 amino acids. CDR3 residues: CASSSGGMGSYEQYF. In DNA form, the CDR3 reads TGTGCCAGCAGTTCAGGGGGCATGGGCTCCTACGAGCAGTACTTC.

This clone was found once. The V call is TRBV19, the J call TRBJ1-3, with D unclear. This CDR3 has 13 residues. The germline CDR1 and CDR2 sequences are LNHDA and SQIVND (reference sequence). Trimming removed 3 bases from V and 3 bases from J, with 6 bases in between. CDR3 amino acids: CASSIRFGNTIYF. As DNA, the CDR3 is TGTGCCAGTAGTATCCGGTTTGGAAACACCATATATTTT.

V gene TRBV11-2 combines with J gene TRBJ2-3; TRBD2 is a possible D gene (5 bases). The germline CDR1 and CDR2 sequences are SGHAT and FQNNGV. V dropped 5 bases and J dropped 2 bases, with 17 bases sitting between them. The CDR3 has 16 residues. CDR3 sequence reads: CASSPQLRLATDTQYF. The CDR3 DNA is TGTGCCAGCAGCCCCCAGTTGAGGCTAGCCACAGATACGCAGTATTTT.

The V gene is TRBV30, the J gene TRBJ2-7; D not certain. The CDR3 loop spans 12 amino acids. The germline gives CDR1 GTSNPN, CDR2 SVGIG (reference sequence). V was shortened by 3 bases and J by 4 bases, with 10 bases between the two germline ends. This CDR3 reads CAWSGGGYEQYF. The DNA of the CDR3 is TGTGCCTGGAGCGGTGGTGGTTACGAGCAGTACTTC. The full variable domain, in which reference TRBV30 and TRBJ2-7 provide the parts outside the CDR3, is SQTIHQWPATLVQPVGSPLSLECTVEGTSNPNLYWYRQAAGRGLQLLFYSVGIGQISSEVPQNLSASRPQDRQFILSSKKLLLSDSGFYLCAWSGGGYEQYFGPGTRLTVT.

The chain carries TRBV18 and TRBJ1-1; maybe TRBD1 (6 bases). This CDR3 contains 16 residues. Germline V gives CDR1 KGHSH, CDR2 LQKENI. V lost 3 bases to trimming and J lost 5 bases, with 19 bases between them. DNA for the CDR3: TGTGCCAGCTCACCCCCGGAAGGGGTCAGGGGAACTGAAGCTTTCTTT. Its translation: CASSPPEGVRGTEAFF.

For the CDR3, the DNA is TGTGCCAGTAGTATTACTGGGACTAGCGGGATCGACGAGCAGTACTTC. It is translated as CASSITGTSGIDEQYF. The chain uses TRBV19 and TRBJ2-7; TRBD2 aligns across 13 bases. There are 16 residues in the CDR3. Trimming at V came to 3 bases and at J to 5 bases, leaving 7 bases not matched to a gene. CDR1 and CDR2 from the germline V gene are LNHDA and SQIVND (reference sequence). The entire variable domain, with the rest obtained from reference TRBV19 and TRBJ2-7, is as follows: DGGITQSPKYLFRKEGQNVTLSCEQNLNHDAMYWYRQDPGQGLRLIYYSQIVNDFQKGDIAEGYSVSREKKESFPLTVTSAQKNPTAFYLCASSITGTSGIDEQYFGPGTRLTVT.

The V gene is TRBV18, the J gene TRBJ1-1; TRBD1 might be the D (6 bases). Between the trimmed V and J ends, which lost 3 bases and 5 bases, there was a span of 13 bases. Germline lookup yields CDR1 KGHSH and CDR2 LQKENI. The CDR3 is made up of 14 amino acids. CDR3 residues: CASSPEGGATEAFF. The DNA for the CDR3 is TGTGCCAGCTCACCTGAAGGGGGGGCGACTGAAGCTTTCTTT.

This clone is a singleton in its sample. The chain combines TRBV19 with TRBJ2-1, with D perhaps TRBD1 (6 bases). Trimming took off 5 bases at V and 6 bases at J, with 20 bases between the two ends. In germline, CDR1 is LNHDA, CDR2 SQIVND (reference sequence). The CDR3 sequence is 16 residues long. The CDR3 DNA follows: TGTGCCAGTAGTCTTTTTGGGCAGGGGCTTGTCAATGAGCAGTTCTTC. Amino acid sequence: CASSLFGQGLVNEQFF.

This chain connects TRBV27 to TRBJ1-2; 7 bases agree with TRBD1. With V trimmed by 6 bases and J by 3 bases, 10 bases remained unmatched. The CDR3 is 15 residues long. CDR1 MNHEY and CDR2 SMNVEV come from the germline V gene (reference sequence). This CDR3 is CASSKGTASHYGYTF. The DNA for the CDR3 is TGTGCCAGCAGCAAGGGGACAGCTTCTCACTATGGCTACACCTTC.

The chain combines TRBV19 with TRBJ2-5; no definite D call. Germline V gives CDR1 LNHDA, CDR2 SQIVND (reference sequence). The CDR3 extends over 14 amino acids. Trimming stripped 6 bases from V and 1 base from J, with 12 bases between. The CDR3 DNA sequence: TGTGCCAGTAGACGTTCATCCATCCAAGAGACCCAGTACTTC. Amino acid sequence: CASRRSSIQETQYF.

This chain connects TRBV30 to TRBJ1-5; tentatively, D is TRBD1 (6 bases). V was cut by 1 base and J by 7 bases, with 17 bases left in between. The CDR3 is 15 amino acids. Germline loops: CDR1 GTSNPN, CDR2 SVGIG (reference sequence). CDR3 region: CAWSAHLGGGQPQHF. The CDR3 DNA is TGTGCCTGGAGTGCTCATTTGGGGGGCGGGCAGCCCCAGCATTTT. Based on the CDR3 plus reference TRBV30 and TRBJ1-5, the full variable domain is SQTIHQWPATLVQPVGSPLSLECTVEGTSNPNLYWYRQAAGRGLQLLFYSVGIGQISSEVPQNLSASRPQDRQFILSSKKLLLSDSGFYLCAWSAHLGGGQPQHFGDGTRLSIL.

The rearrangement uses TRBV10-2 and TRBJ1-1, with 7 bases matching TRBD1. J gave up 0 bases and V 8 bases, and 6 bases lay outside the gene matches. The V gene's germline CDR1 is WSHSY and CDR2 SAAADI. The CDR3 runs to 14 residues. The CDR3 nucleotides read TGCGCCAGCTGTAAAGACAGGGTGAACACTGAAGCTTTCTTT. Translated, it gives CASCKDRVNTEAFF.

The chain is built from TRBV6-2 or TRBV6-3 and TRBJ1-2; no definite D call. The CDR3 runs to 13 residues. V gave up 2 bases and J gave up 8 bases, with 12 bases separating them. Germline loops: CDR1 MNHEY, CDR2 SVGEGT. This CDR3 is CASSYLVTAGYTF. As DNA, the CDR3 is TGTGCCAGCAGTTACCTCGTGACGGCCGGCTACACCTTC.

The chain uses TRBV29-1 and TRBJ2-1, with 10 bases matching TRBD2. Unmatched junction bases numbered 9, after V lost 3 bases and J lost 4 bases. Germline V gene lookup returns CDR1 SQVTM and CDR2 ANQGSEA. CDR3 length: 16 residues. The CDR3 nucleotides are TGCAGCGTTGAGAACTCAGCGGGAGGGCGGTACAATGAGCAGTTCTTC. It specifies CSVENSAGGRYNEQFF.